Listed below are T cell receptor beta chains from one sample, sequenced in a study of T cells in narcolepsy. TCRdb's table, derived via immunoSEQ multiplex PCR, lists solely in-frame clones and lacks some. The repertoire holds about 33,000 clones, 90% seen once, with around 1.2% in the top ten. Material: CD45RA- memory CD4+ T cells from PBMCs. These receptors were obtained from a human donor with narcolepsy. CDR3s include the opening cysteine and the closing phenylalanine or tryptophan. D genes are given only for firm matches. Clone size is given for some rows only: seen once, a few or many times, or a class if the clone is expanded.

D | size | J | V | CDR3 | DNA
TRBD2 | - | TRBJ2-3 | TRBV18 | CASSPGTSGGAKDTQYF | TGTGCCAGCTCACCAGGGACTAGCGGGGGGGCGAAAGATACGCAGTATTTT
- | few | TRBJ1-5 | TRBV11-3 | CASSYSQGLGISNQPQHF | TGTGCCAGCAGCTATAGTCAGGGACTTGGGATAAGCAATCAGCCCCAGCATTTT
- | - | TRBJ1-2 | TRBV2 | CTSSPDGDSYTF | TGTACCAGCAGTCCTGACGGGGACAGCTACACCTTC
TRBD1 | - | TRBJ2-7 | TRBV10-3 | CAINPGTGGEQYF | TGTGCCATCAACCCCGGGACAGGCGGCGAGCAGTACTTC
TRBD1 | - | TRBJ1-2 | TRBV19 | CARDRDYGYTF | TGTGCCAGGGACAGGGACTATGGCTACACCTTC
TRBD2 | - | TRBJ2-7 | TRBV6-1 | CASSARLAGQLEQYF | TGTGCCAGCAGTGCCCGACTAGCGGGGCAGCTAGAGCAGTACTTC
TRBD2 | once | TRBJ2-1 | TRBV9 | CASSVSLGTGGPNNEQFF | TGTGCCAGCAGCGTCTCCCTGGGGACGGGAGGGCCCAATAATGAGCAGTTCTTC
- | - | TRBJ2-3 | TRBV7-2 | CASSLTDTQYF | TGTGCCAGCAGCTTAACAGATACGCAGTATTTT
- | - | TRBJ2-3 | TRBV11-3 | CASSLERGSWTQYF | TGTGCCAGCAGCTTAGAGCGGGGTTCGTGGACGCAGTATTTT
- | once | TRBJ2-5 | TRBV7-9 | CASSRPPGETQYF | TGTGCCAGCAGCCGACCCCCCGGGGAGACCCAGTACTTC
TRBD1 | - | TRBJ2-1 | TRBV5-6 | CASSLRAGGWNEQFF | TGTGCCAGCAGCTTAAGGGCAGGGGGCTGGAATGAGCAGTTCTTC
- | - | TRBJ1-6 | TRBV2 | CASSEEKVSPLHF | TGTGCCAGCAGTGAAGAGAAGGTTTCACCCCTCCACTTT
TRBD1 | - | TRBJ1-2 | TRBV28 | CASSSPAGQGYYGYTF | TGTGCCAGCAGTTCCCCTGCGGGACAGGGTTACTATGGCTACACCTTC
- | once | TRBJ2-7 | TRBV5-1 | CASSSGAASYEQYF | TGCGCCAGCAGCTCCGGGGCCGCTTCCTACGAGCAGTACTTC
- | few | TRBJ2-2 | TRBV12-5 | CASSRGEFTGELFF | TGTGCTAGTAGTAGGGGGGAATTCACCGGGGAGCTGTTTTTT
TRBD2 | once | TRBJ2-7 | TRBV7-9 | CASSLGQLAGGPKGYEQYF | TGTGCCAGCAGCTTAGGCCAACTAGCGGGAGGGCCAAAAGGATACGAGCAGTACTTC
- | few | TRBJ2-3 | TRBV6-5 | CASIGPGTDTQYF | TGTGCCAGCATCGGGCCGGGGACAGATACGCAGTATTTT
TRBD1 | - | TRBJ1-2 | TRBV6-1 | CASSTGANYGYTF | TGTGCCAGCAGTACAGGGGCTAACTATGGCTACACCTTC
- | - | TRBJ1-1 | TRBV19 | CASSIWPLGTEAFF | TGTGCCAGTAGTATATGGCCTCTGGGGACTGAAGCTTTCTTT
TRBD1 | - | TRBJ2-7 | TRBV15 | CATSKQDRTDEQYF | TGTGCCACCAGCAAGCAGGACAGGACGGACGAGCAGTACTTC
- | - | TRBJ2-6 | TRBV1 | CASRGCCAQSRANVLTF | TGCGCCAGCAGGGGGTGTTGTGCACAAAGTCGGGCCAACGTCCTGACTTTC